This T cell receptor beta chain was profiled in a study of response to subunit inactivated influenza vaccine. Study-wide results and caveats: Researchers suggested that each seasonal influenza vaccination recruits few new T cells.

Germline trimming cut 5 bases from V and 5 bases from J; bases unmatched to any gene: 3. In germline, CDR1 is SGHTA, CDR2 FQGNSA. The CDR3 covers 13 residues. This clonotype was detected a few times. Its antigen is not identified. TCRdb analysed the RT-PCR reads with MiXCR anew, one entry per CDR3 protein. There are about 500,000 distinct CDR3 sequences in the sample; about 15% occur only once, and less than 4% lies in the top ten. The origin of this receptor is a man between 50 and 69 years old who received an inactivated influenza vaccine. This sample comprised CD4+ T cells sorted from PBMCs, obtained roughly 24 months after vaccination. J is TRBJ2-7 and V is TRBV7-2, with 10 bases fitting TRBD1. In DNA form, the CDR3 reads TGTGCCAGCAGCCCTGGGACAGGGGACGAGCAGTACTTC. It specifies CASSPGTGDEQYF.